These T cell receptor beta chains were read from a single sample in a study of shared clonotypes between healthy human individuals. The assay was immunoSEQ multiplex PCR, and TCRdb's table has in-frame clones only and misses some. The repertoire holds millions of clones, with roughly 94% as singletons. The sample was naive CD8+ T cells sorted from blood. The origin of the receptors is a man between 18 and 35 years old in good health. CDR3s include the opening cysteine and the closing phenylalanine or tryptophan.

CDR3aa	v_gene
CASSGDSNYEQYF	TRBV7-9
CASSFGTGGQETQYF	TRBV7-9
CASSKVGGPRRSNQPQHF	TRBV21-1
CASSYTGPVTDTQYF	TRBV6-6
CAISEGALNEQFF	TRBV10-3
CASSVGLEGSYEQYF	TRBV9
CSAEGENTGELFF	TRBV29-1
CASSGSRGATDTQYF	TRBV9
CASSLRRRELNYGYTF	TRBV7-9
CASSSPRQENTEAFF	TRBV6-5
CASSERTSGAQTDTQYF	TRBV10-2
CASSPEAGGEAFF	TRBV7-6
CASSSRPRNTEAFF	TRBV2
CASSPRTSGTTDTQYF	TRBV13
CASSGVGETQYF	TRBV9
CAWRRGAQYEQYF	TRBV30
CASSPTGMNTEAFF	TRBV2
CASSLAMEGYTEAFF	TRBV5-6
CASSEEAGKPRGDEQFF	TRBV2
CASSPALGVQPQHF	TRBV11-2
CASRGLAGYEQYF	TRBV2
CASSPNGQPTGDTQYF	TRBV18
CASSQDRWLAFDEQFF	TRBV14
CASSLEGSHNSPLHF	TRBV27
CASSLDLESVNTEAFF	TRBV4-1
CASTGSAGAHEQYF	TRBV6-5
CASSLRGRATEAFF	TRBV28
CASSSTSDEQFF	TRBV6-5
CATSRDRAGVGDTQYF	TRBV15
CASSPPGSTDTQYF	TRBV6-5
CASSGLVGGTDTQYF	TRBV10-2
CASSQEGTALGSPLHF	TRBV4-3
CASSEGPYTVYF	TRBV6-1
CASSPGTGSSYGYTF	TRBV4-1
CASNAGSTEAFF	TRBV19
CASSPSGGSYNEQFF	TRBV7-9
CASSYWTGKDQPQHF	TRBV2
CASSEISSGGYTGELFF	TRBV10-2
CASSQEFGLADEQYF	TRBV4-3
CASSQDGRGGETQYF	TRBV4-1
CSVEVDSGTYTGELFF	TRBV29-1
CASSSGLAGGRDTQYF	TRBV7-2
CASSTKPLTGTYEQYF	TRBV7-8
CASSVVLGDTEAFF	TRBV9
CASSRIGVQLNEQFF	TRBV13
CASSRSYEQYF	TRBV2
CASSLRLAGGADGYTF	TRBV5-6
CASTLGSGGGNSPLHF	TRBV27